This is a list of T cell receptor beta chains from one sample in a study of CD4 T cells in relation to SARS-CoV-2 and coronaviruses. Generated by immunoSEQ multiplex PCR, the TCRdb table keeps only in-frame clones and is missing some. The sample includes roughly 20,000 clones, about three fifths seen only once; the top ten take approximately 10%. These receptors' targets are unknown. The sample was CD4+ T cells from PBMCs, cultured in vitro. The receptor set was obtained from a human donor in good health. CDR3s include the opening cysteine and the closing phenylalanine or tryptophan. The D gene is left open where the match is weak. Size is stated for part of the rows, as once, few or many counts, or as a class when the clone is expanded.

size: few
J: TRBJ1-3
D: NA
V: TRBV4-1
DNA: TGCGCCAGCAGCCAAACTAGACAGGCCTCTGGAAACACCATATATTTT
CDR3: CASSQTRQASGNTIYF

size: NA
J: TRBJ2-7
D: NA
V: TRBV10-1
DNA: TGCGCCAGCACCTCGACCGGCTACGAGCAGTACTTC
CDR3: CASTSTGYEQYF

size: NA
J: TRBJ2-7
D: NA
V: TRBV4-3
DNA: TGCGCCAGCAGCCAAGCCTGGGACGGCGTATACGAGCAGTACTTC
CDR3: CASSQAWDGVYEQYF

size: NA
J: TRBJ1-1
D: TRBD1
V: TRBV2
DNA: TGTGCCAGCAGAGGACAGGGAATGGGTGAAGCTTTCTTT
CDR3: CASRGQGMGEAFF

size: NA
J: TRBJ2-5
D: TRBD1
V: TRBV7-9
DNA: TGTGCCAGCGCAAACAGGGGGATTCAAGAGACCCAGTACTTC
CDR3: CASANRGIQETQYF

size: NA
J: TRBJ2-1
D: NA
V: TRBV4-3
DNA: TGCGCCAGCAGCCGAGGGGATGAGCAGTTCTTC
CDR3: CASSRGDEQFF

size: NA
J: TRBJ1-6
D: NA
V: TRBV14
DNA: TGTGCCAGCAGCCAACGGGGGGGGGACCGATGGTATAATTCACCCCTCCACTTT
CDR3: CASSQRGGDRWYNSPLHF

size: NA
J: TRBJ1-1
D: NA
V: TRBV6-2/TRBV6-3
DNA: TGTGCCAGCAGTTACTCGAGCCCACGCATGAACACTGAAGCTTTCTTT
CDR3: CASSYSSPRMNTEAFF

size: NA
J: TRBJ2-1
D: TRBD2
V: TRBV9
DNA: TGTGCCAGCAGCGTCCGCGGGGGGGAGCAGTTCTTC
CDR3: CASSVRGGEQFF

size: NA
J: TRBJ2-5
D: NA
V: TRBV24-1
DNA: TGTGCCACCAGTTCAGGGTCACAAGAGACCCAGTACTTC
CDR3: CATSSGSQETQYF

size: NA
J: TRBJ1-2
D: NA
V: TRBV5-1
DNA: TGCGCCAGCAGCTTGGCCTTGGGGCAGAGATTTTGCACCTTC
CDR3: CASSLALGQRFCTF

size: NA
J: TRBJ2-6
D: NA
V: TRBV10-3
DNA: TGTGCCATCAGTGATTCGGTGACTGGGGCCAACGTCCTGACTTTC
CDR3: CAISDSVTGANVLTF

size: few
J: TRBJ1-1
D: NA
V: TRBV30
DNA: TGTGCCTGGCAGTCCCGGAGAGTCACTGAAGCTTTCTTT
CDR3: CAWQSRRVTEAFF

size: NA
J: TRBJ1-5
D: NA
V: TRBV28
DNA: TGTGCCAGCAGTTTACAGGTAGGGAATCAGCCCCAGCATTTT
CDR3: CASSLQVGNQPQHF

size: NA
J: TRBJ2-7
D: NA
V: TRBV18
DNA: TGTGCCAGCTCACCACCGCAAGGGATGGCTCGGGAGCAGTACTTC
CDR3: CASSPPQGMAREQYF

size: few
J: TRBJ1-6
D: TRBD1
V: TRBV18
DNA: TGTGCCAGCTCAGACAGGGATGAGAATTCACCCCTCCACTTT
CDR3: CASSDRDENSPLHF

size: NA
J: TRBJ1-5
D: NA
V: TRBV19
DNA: TGTGCCAGTGCGCCGGCCACGAACCGGGGTAGCAATCAGCCCCAGCATTTT
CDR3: CASAPATNRGSNQPQHF

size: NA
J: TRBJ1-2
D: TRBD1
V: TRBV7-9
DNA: TGTGCCAGCAGCCAGGGACAGGGGCTAAACTATGGCTACACCTTC
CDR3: CASSQGQGLNYGYTF

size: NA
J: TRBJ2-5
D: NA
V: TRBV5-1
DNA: TGCGCCAGCAGCTTGGGGGTTGGGGGTCTCCAAGAGACCCAGTACTTC
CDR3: CASSLGVGGLQETQYF

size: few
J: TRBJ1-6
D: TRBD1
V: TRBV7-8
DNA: TGTGCCAGCAGCCGAGGACAGGGCGATTCACCCCTCCACTTT
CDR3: CASSRGQGDSPLHF

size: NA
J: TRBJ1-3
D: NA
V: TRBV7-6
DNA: TGTGCCAGCAGCCCCCAACCACAGGGTTCTGGAAACACCATATATTTT
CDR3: CASSPQPQGSGNTIYF

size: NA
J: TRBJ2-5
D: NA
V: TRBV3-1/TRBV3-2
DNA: TGTGCCAGCACCCTAGCGAGCACCCAAGAGACCCAGTACTTC
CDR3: CASTLASTQETQYF

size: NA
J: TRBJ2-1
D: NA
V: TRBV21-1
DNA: TGTGCCAGCAGCCGCTCCAATGAGCAGTTCTTC
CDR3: CASSRSNEQFF

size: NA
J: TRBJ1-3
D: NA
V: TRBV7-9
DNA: TGTGCCAGCAGCGCCGCGGGCCTTGGAAACACCATATATTTT
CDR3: CASSAAGLGNTIYF

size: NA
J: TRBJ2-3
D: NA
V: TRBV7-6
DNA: TGTGCCAGCAGCTTAGTCCAGACAGATACGCAGTATTTT
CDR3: CASSLVQTDTQYF

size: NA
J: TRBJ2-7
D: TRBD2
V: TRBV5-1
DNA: TGCGCCAGCAGCTTGGGAGGGACTAGCGGGGTCTACGAGCAGTACTTC
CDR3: CASSLGGTSGVYEQYF

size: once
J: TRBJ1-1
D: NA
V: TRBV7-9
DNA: TGTGCCAGCAGCTCCCCCCGGGGAAGCGCGGGAATGAACACTGAAGCTTTCTTT
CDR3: CASSSPRGSAGMNTEAFF

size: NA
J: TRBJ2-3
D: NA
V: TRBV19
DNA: TGTGCCAGTAGTGGCGGGGGCCGCCTGGCGCAGTATTTT
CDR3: CASSGGGRLAQYF

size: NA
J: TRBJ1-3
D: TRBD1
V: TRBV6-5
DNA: TGTGCCAGCAGTTACTCGAGGGGGCAGAACACCATATATTTT
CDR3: CASSYSRGQNTIYF

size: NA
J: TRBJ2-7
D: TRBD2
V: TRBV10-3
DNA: TGTGCCATCAGTGGGGGACTAGTGGTAGGTCACGAGCAGTACTTC
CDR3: CAISGGLVVGHEQYF

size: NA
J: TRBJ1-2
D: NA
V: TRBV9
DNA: TGTGCCAGCAGCGTAGGTGGGGTAATGGGCGGCTACACCTTC
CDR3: CASSVGGVMGGYTF

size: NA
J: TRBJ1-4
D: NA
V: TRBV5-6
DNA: TGTGCCAGCAGCTTGGAAGGGAGGGAAGAAAAACTGTTTTTT
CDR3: CASSLEGREEKLFF

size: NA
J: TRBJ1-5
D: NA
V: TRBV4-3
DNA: TGCGCCAGCAGCCAACACCAGGGAATCTCTCAGCCCCAGCATTTT
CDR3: CASSQHQGISQPQHF

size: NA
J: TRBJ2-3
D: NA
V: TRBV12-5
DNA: TGTGCTAGTGGTTTGAGGGTGGGAGTGGGTTTGAGAGGCACAGATACGCAGTATTTT
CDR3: CASGLRVGVGLRGTDTQYF

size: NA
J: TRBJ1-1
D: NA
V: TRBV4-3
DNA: TGCGCCAGCAGCCAAGATTCCCGGGTGGGGACTGAAGCTTTCTTT
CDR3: CASSQDSRVGTEAFF

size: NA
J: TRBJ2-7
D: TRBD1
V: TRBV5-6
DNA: TGTGCCAGCAGCTCCTCCGACAGGGAAATCTACGAGCAGTACTTC
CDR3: CASSSSDREIYEQYF

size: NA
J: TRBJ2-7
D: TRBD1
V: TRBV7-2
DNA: TGTGCCAGCAGCCTTACAGGGGGACCCAGCTCCTACGAGCAGTACTTC
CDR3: CASSLTGGPSSYEQYF

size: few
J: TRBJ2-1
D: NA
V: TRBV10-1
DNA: TGCGCCAGAAGCCCAGGGTGGTTCTACAATGAGCAGTTCTTC
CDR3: CARSPGWFYNEQFF

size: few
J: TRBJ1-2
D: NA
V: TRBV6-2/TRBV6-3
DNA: TGTGCCAGCAGTCCGGACGGGCTCTATGGCTACACCTTC
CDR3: CASSPDGLYGYTF